Listed below are T cell receptor beta chains from one sample, sequenced in a study of shared clonotypes between healthy human individuals. Method: immunoSEQ multiplex PCR; TCRdb's copy keeps in-frame clones and lacks some. The table has around 1.6 million clones, 95% to 99% seen once. The sample consisted of naive CD4+ T cells sorted from blood. The origin of the receptors is a man younger than 40 in good health. CDR3s include the opening cysteine and the closing phenylalanine or tryptophan. D genes are given only for firm matches. Some rows mark clone size as missing; the rest say once, few, many or name a class of expanded clone.

d_call j_call cdr3_length clone_size v_call cdr3_nt cdr3_aa
. TRBJ2-3 12 . TRBV18 TGTGCCAGCTCGCCTCGCACAGATACGCAGTATTTT CASSPRTDTQYF
. TRBJ2-7 14 . TRBV18 TGTGCCAGCTCACCCATAGCCCGTAGCTACGAGCAGTACTTC CASSPIARSYEQYF
. TRBJ2-7 12 . TRBV27 TGTGCCAGCTTAGATTTGGTTGGCGAGCAGTACTTC CASLDLVGEQYF
. TRBJ1-3 15 once TRBV7-9 TGTGCCAGCAGCTCGATCCGGGGGGAGGCAAACACCATATATTTT CASSSIRGEANTIYF
. TRBJ2-7 14 . TRBV29-1 TGCAGCGTAGCCAGGGGGGGGCCGTCCTACGAGCAGTACTTC CSVARGGPSYEQYF
TRBD2 TRBJ2-5 16 . TRBV28 TGTGCCAGCAGTCCGATAGCGGGAGGGCGGGGAGAGACCCAGTACTTC CASSPIAGGRGETQYF
. TRBJ2-2 15 . TRBV5-4 TGTGCCAGCAGCTTGGCGGGGCAGTTCAACGGGGAGCTGTTTTTT CASSLAGQFNGELFF
. TRBJ2-7 14 . TRBV19 TGTGCCAGTAGTATGGCGCGATCCACTTACGAGCAGTACTTC CASSMARSTYEQYF
. TRBJ2-7 15 . TRBV28 TGTGCCATCCTCGGAGCGTCTTCTAAGTCCTACGAGCAGTACTTC CAILGASSKSYEQYF
. TRBJ2-2 14 . TRBV27 TGTGCCAGCAGTTTATCGGGGGGGCCCGGGGAGCTGTTTTTT CASSLSGGPGELFF
. TRBJ1-5 13 . TRBV19 TGTGCCAGTAGTGGACCCAGGGTCCAGCCCCAGCATTTT CASSGPRVQPQHF
TRBD2 TRBJ2-3 14 . TRBV5-4 TGTGCCAGCAGCCCGGGAGGATCCACAGATACGCAGTATTTT CASSPGGSTDTQYF
. TRBJ1-3 16 . TRBV2 TGTGCCAGCAGCCCAAACTTGGACGTCTCTGGAAACACCATATATTTT CASSPNLDVSGNTIYF
TRBD2 TRBJ2-7 16 . TRBV15 TGTGCCACCAGCCGAGGACTAGCGGAGAGCTCCTACGAGCAGTACTTC CATSRGLAESSYEQYF
. TRBJ2-2 15 once TRBV9 TGTGCCAGCAGCGTACGAAGTATGGAGACCGGGGAGCTGTTTTTT CASSVRSMETGELFF
TRBD2 TRBJ2-1 12 . TRBV5-8 TGTTTAGTCGGGACTAGCGTAAATGAGCAGTTCTTC CLVGTSVNEQFF
. TRBJ1-3 13 once TRBV10-3 TGTGCCATCAGTACCAATTCTGGAAACACCATATATTTT CAISTNSGNTIYF
TRBD2 TRBJ2-7 15 once TRBV10-1 TGCGCCAGCAGTGAGTCGAGGCGAGCGGGAGTCGAGCAGTACTTC CASSESRRAGVEQYF
. TRBJ2-7 15 . TRBV5-5 TGTGCCAGCAGCACCCCGGGAGAGGGCTTCGTCGAGCAGTACTTC CASSTPGEGFVEQYF
. TRBJ2-3 14 . TRBV18 TGTGCCAGCTCACCATTATCCCAGTCGGGTACGCAGTATTTT CASSPLSQSGTQYF
. TRBJ2-7 15 . TRBV5-5 TGTGCCAGCAGCCCCAGAGGGGGACCCACCTACGAGCAGTACTTC CASSPRGGPTYEQYF
TRBD1 TRBJ1-2 16 . TRBV5-3 TGTGCCAGAAGCTTCTTGGACCGGCAGGGGGGCTATGGCTACACCTTC CARSFLDRQGGYGYTF
TRBD2 TRBJ2-1 16 . TRBV7-7 TGTGCCAGCAGCCCCAAACTAGCGGGAGAATGGGGTGAGCAGTTCTTC CASSPKLAGEWGEQFF
. TRBJ2-5 15 . TRBV19 TGTGCCAGTAGTATAACCCGTCTTGGTCGAGAGACCCAGTACTTC CASSITRLGRETQYF
TRBD2 TRBJ2-1 15 . TRBV10-3 TGTGCCATCAGTGAGATGGGCGGGAGAGCAGGTGAGCAGTTCTTC CAISEMGGRAGEQFF
TRBD1 TRBJ2-7 14 . TRBV15 TGTGCCACCAGCAGACGACAGGGGTCGGGGGAGCAGTACTTC CATSRRQGSGEQYF
TRBD1 TRBJ2-5 15 . TRBV5-5 TGTGCCAGCAGCCCAACGACAGGGGTGAGAGAGACCCAGTACTTC CASSPTTGVRETQYF
. TRBJ2-7 14 once TRBV5-1 TGCGCCAGCCACAGGGACATCGGCTCCTACGAGCAGTACTTC CASHRDIGSYEQYF
. TRBJ2-7 15 . TRBV5-5 TGTGCCAGCAGCTTGGAAAGGGGCTTGCCCTACGAGCAGTACTTC CASSLERGLPYEQYF
. TRBJ2-2 16 . TRBV6-7 TGTGCCACCTTACGACCGGGACCTATACGTGGTGGGGAGCTGTTTTTT CATLRPGPIRGGELFF
TRBD2 TRBJ2-5 14 . TRBV2 TGTGCCAGCAGAGCCGGGACTAGGTATGAGACCCAGTACTTC CASRAGTRYETQYF
. TRBJ2-3 16 . TRBV7-3 TGTGCCAGCAGCCATAGGGGGGGAAAGGAGACAGATACGCAGTATTTT CASSHRGGKETDTQYF
. TRBJ2-2 16 . TRBV28 TGTGCCAGCAGTTTATTTGGGGAGCGAGCCACCGGGGAGCTGTTTTTT CASSLFGERATGELFF
TRBD1 TRBJ2-5 13 . TRBV18 TGTGCCAGCTCGCCCGACAGGGTTGGGACCCAGTACTTC CASSPDRVGTQYF
TRBD1 TRBJ1-2 15 . TRBV28 TGTGCCAGCAGTTTTCCCGGGACAGGACACTATGGCTACACCTTC CASSFPGTGHYGYTF
. TRBJ2-1 14 . TRBV9 TGTGCCAGCAGCCGACCCTCAGGGAGTAATGAGCAGTTCTTC CASSRPSGSNEQFF
TRBD1 TRBJ1-3 14 . TRBV5-1 TGCGCCAGCAGCTCGGGGACAGTAGGAAACACCATATATTTT CASSSGTVGNTIYF
. TRBJ2-1 12 . TRBV18 TGTGCCAGCCAAACCCCCCCCTTTTCGGGGTTCTTC CASQTPPFSGFF
. TRBJ2-2 16 . TRBV7-9 TGTGCCAGCAGCCTAAGGGGCCCCAGGGGTCCCGGGGAGCTGTTTTTT CASSLRGPRGPGELFF
. TRBJ2-2 17 . TRBV5-1 TGCGCCAGCAGCTTGGATTTCGGCGGAGGGAACACCGGGGAGCTGTTTTTT CASSLDFGGGNTGELFF